What follows are 4 T cell receptor beta chains derived from one specimen sequenced in a study of blood T cell repertoires in COVID-19. Sequenced by immunoSEQ multiplex PCR; TCRdb stores in-frame clones only, minus some. Of tens of thousands of clones listed, 76% are singletons. The material sequenced was peripheral blood. These receptors came from a man aged 55 to 69 with COVID-19, enrolled during active disease.

The genes are TRBV28 and TRBJ2-3; 10 nucleotides line up with TRBD2. Per germline, CDR1 MDHEN and CDR2 SYDVKM. V trimming: 5 bases; J trimming: 2 bases; junction bases outside the gene matches: 7. The CDR3 length is 16 residues. Written as DNA, the CDR3 is TGTGCCAGCAGTCCGGCTAGCGGGGGCTACACAGATACGCAGTATTTT. It is translated as CASSPASGGYTDTQYF.

As regards this clone: Compared with germline, one end of the junction differs, possibly owing to a read error. In the same sample, other DNA sequences code for this CDR3. The chain couples TRBV7-3 to TRBJ1-6; possible D gene TRBD1, 6 bases. Germline V gives CDR1 SGHTA, CDR2 FQGTGA. The CDR3 has 15 amino acids. Here the CDR3 DNA reads TGCGCCAGCAGCGACCGGGGGGCAGGGGATTCACCCCTCCACTTT. It encodes CASSDRGAGDSPLHF.

This clone was seen only once. V and J are TRBV5-1 and TRBJ2-1; the match to TRBD2 covers 8 bases. The V gene's germline CDR1 is SGHRS and CDR2 YFSETQ. The V segment lost 2 bases and the J segment 8 bases; nucleotides outside the gene matches: 6. The CDR3 consists of 14 residues. The CDR3 bases are TGCGCCAGCAGCTTTCGGCTAGCGGGCGATGAGCAGTTCTTC. Translation: CASSFRLAGDEQFF.

V and J are TRBV7-9 and TRBJ2-3, with D possibly being TRBD2 (7 bases). The CDR3 length is 15 residues. Trimming took off 5 bases at V and 3 bases at J, with 15 bases between the two ends. Germline V CDR1 and CDR2: SEHNR, FQNEAQ (reference sequence). The CDR3 coding sequence is TGTGCCAGCAGCCCACAGGGAGGGCGGACAGATACGCAGTATTTT. This gives the protein CASSPQGGRTDTQYF. The full variable domain, with the rest looked up from reference TRBV7-9 and TRBJ2-3, is DTGVSQNPRHKITKRGQNVTFRCDPISEHNRLYWYRQTLGQGPEFLTYFQNEAQLEKSRLLSDRFSAERPKGSFSTLEIQRTEQGDSAMYLCASSPQGGRTDTQYFGPGTRLTVL.